This T cell receptor (beta chain) was captured in a study of cytomegalovirus exposure and HLA in healthy donors. The PCR contained 60 Vbeta and 13 Jbeta primers. TCRdb's table, derived via immunoSEQ multiplex PCR, lists solely in-frame clones and lacks some. The table shows fewer than 130,000 clones, with roughly 80% occurring only once. About this clone itself: At one of its ends the junction is not consistent with the germline gene, which may arise from a read error. The sample contains more than one DNA sequence encoding this CDR3.

The sequence derives from a female donor in good health and CMV-seropositive. Sequencing was done on a sample of PBMCs.

CDR3 sequence (DNA): TGTGCCAGCAGCGGACGAGGGACAGGGGTTTGGGAGCCCCTCCACTTC. Translated, it gives CASSGRGTGVWEPLHF. The chain recombines TRBV2 with TRBJ1-6; 10 nucleotides match TRBD1. The CDR3 has 16 amino acids. Germline assignment: CDR1 SNHLY and CDR2 FYNNEI.